This T cell receptor (beta chain) is drawn from a study of monozygotic twins with inflammatory bowel disease. There are 14 residues in the CDR3. Germline lookup yields CDR1 SGHRS and CDR2 YFSETQ. Study-wide findings and caveats: Perhaps reflecting limited power, concordant and discordant twins did not differ in repertoire similarity.

Researchers used template switching to add UMIs featuring a 6-nucleotide sample barcode. TCRdb processed the 5' RACE reads again and assigns one entry to each CDR3 protein, with no DNA. This sample contains more than 300,000 distinct CDR3 sequences. Details on this clonotype: Its antigen remains unknown.

The receptor comes from a human donor with ulcerative colitis or Crohn's disease, or a healthy co-twin of an affected twin (not recorded which). V is TRBV5-1 and J is TRBJ2-3; TCRdb picks TRBD1, but there is no DNA to check that call. The sample was blood. CDR3 residues: CASRPGGSTDTQYF.